Shown below are 8 T cell receptor beta chains from a single sample sequenced in a study of breast tumors, draining lymph nodes, adjacent tissues. The lymph nodes were axillary draining lymph nodes from breast cancer patients. Via MiXCR, TCRdb re-called the multiplex PCR reads, giving one row per CDR3 protein. The data show 150,000 or so distinct CDR3 sequences, approximately 33% seen once. The source material was axillary lymph node tissue. The receptors come from a female donor with breast cancer. Some clones in this sample may be carry-over from other donors' samples.

This clonotype was detected ten times or more. The V gene is TRBV2, the J gene TRBJ2-3; no clear D. The V end lost 6 bases, the J end lost 2 bases, and 6 bases lay between the germline ends. The CDR3 consists of 12 residues. Germline V gene sequence: CDR1 SNHLY, CDR2 FYNNEI. This CDR3 is CASRVATDTQYF. CDR3 DNA sequence: TGTGCCAGCAGGGTCGCCACAGATACGCAGTATTTT.

Concerning this clonotype: A much bigger clone sits one base away, suggesting this may be a read error. The chain carries TRBV6-1 and TRBJ2-5; 7 bases map to TRBD2. This CDR3 has 16 residues. After removal of 5 bases from V and 2 bases from J, the junction contained 11 bases not matched to a gene. CDR1 is MNHNS and CDR2 is SASEGT in the germline V gene. CDR3 DNA sequence: TGTGCCAGCAGTCAGTCCGGCCTCGGGGGGCAAGAGACCCAGTACTTC. The encoded protein is CASSQSGLGGQETQYF.

V and J are TRBV7-2 and TRBJ2-7; D is unresolved. Per the germline V gene, CDR1 is SGHTA and CDR2 is FQGNSA. The CDR3 is made up of 10 amino acids. Trimming left V 5 bases short and J 12 bases short, with 11 bases between. DNA for the CDR3: TGTGCCAGCAGCCGAAGACAACCGTACTTC. Its protein product is CASSRRQPYF.

In this sample, this clonotype turned up once. Being one base from a much bigger clone, this may be a read error. This rearrangement joins TRBV28 to TRBJ1-5, with D maybe TRBD1 (6 bases). CDR1 and CDR2 from the germline V gene are MDHEN and SYDVKM. V lost 7 bases, J lost 6 bases, and 13 bases lay in between. This CDR3 spans 13 amino acids. The CDR3 is CASNHREGQPQHF. CDR3 bases: TGTGCCAGCAACCACAGGGAGGGTCAGCCCCAGCATTTT.

As to this clonotype: No conserved phenylalanine or tryptophan ends this CDR3, so it is likely a read error. Because the CDR3's place on the DNA is in doubt, the DNA is left out and the CDR3 is given as listed by TCRdb. The chain carries TRBV24-1 and TRBJ1-3; TRBD1, the table's D call, was not compared with the DNA. The CDR3 has 13 amino acids, counting both end residues. The germline gives CDR1 KGHDR, CDR2 SFDVKD. The CDR3 spells CATSQGAGNTIYL.

Remarks on this clonotype: It may be a read error: a sequence one base away is much more abundant. This sequence joins TRBV20-1 and TRBJ2-1; tentative D call: TRBD2 (7 bases). Germline CDR1 DFQATT, CDR2 SNEGSKA (reference sequence). The CDR3 covers 15 residues. CDR3 DNA: TGCAGTGCTAGGGGGGGGCGTTCCTCCTCCAATGAGCAGTTCTTC. Translating gives CSARGGRSSSNEQFF.

CDR3 sequence (DNA): TGTGCCTGGAGTAGGGACATCGGACACCGGGGAGGGAATGAAAAACTGTTTTTT. It yields the protein CAWSRDIGHRGGNEKLFF. The chain has TRBV30 and TRBJ1-4, with D perhaps matching TRBD1 (6 bases). Trimming shortened V by 2 bases and J by 5 bases, and 24 bases separated the two germline ends. The CDR3 has 18 amino acids. Germline V gene sequence: CDR1 GTSNPN, CDR2 SVGIG (reference sequence).

This clonotype was detected many times. The chain employs TRBV30 and TRBJ1-2, with D uncertain. Trimming left V 2 bases short and J 4 bases short, with 5 bases between. This CDR3 region has 11 residues. The germline gives CDR1 GTSNPN, CDR2 SVGIG (reference sequence). This CDR3 is CAWSFSYGYTF. In DNA, the CDR3 is TGTGCCTGGAGTTTTAGCTATGGCTACACCTTC.